This TCR beta chain was identified in a study of T cell repertoires in cytomegalovirus infection. Background on the study: Recently identified HLA-C-restricted and well-studied HLA-B-restricted CMV epitopes were used. In public TCR beta signatures, there were indications of both CMV infection and matching HLA type.

TCRdb called the reads again in MiXCR, with one record for every CDR3 protein. The sample lists nearly 700,000 distinct CDR3 sequences, around 32% seen once, with about 20% in the top ten. Study-level results: Dominating the ex vivo response were HLA-C-restricted CMV-specific TCR beta clonotypes.

A word on this clonotype: Antigen specificity is unknown.

Germline assignment: CDR1 LNHDA and CDR2 SQIVND (reference sequence). Germline trimming cut 10 bases from V and 5 bases from J; bases unmatched to any gene: 13. The CDR3 is 14 amino acids. The sequencing used cultured PBMCs, collected from culture after CMV antigen stimulation. The J gene is TRBJ2-5, the V gene TRBV19; 7 positions match TRBD2. This sequence originates from a human donor in good health (CMV status not recorded). Some clones in this sample may be carry-over from other donors' samples. The CDR3 here is CATSMGGGSETQYF. DNA for the CDR3: TGTGCCACCAGTATGGGTGGCGGGAGCGAGACCCAGTACTTC.